The 32 T cell receptor beta chains given below trace back to one sample, sequenced in a study of CD8+ T cells in alopecia areata. cDNA reverse transcribed from extracted RNA served as the sequencing template. Measured with immunoSEQ multiplex PCR; TCRdb has only the in-frame clones, and not every one. The sample was found to contain roughly 110,000 clones, and every one recurs. Sequencing was done on a sample of lesional skin. These receptors originate from a C3H/HeJ mouse with alopecia areata. This mouse strain has H2-k as its MHC haplotype.

In the case of this clone: Gene labels here are mouse ones. The CDR3 DNA, read in part, is TGCACCTGTGACAGGGCTGGAGAT. It yields the protein CTCDRAGD. In full, the CDR3 is CTCDRAGDEQYF. V usage is TRBV1 and J usage is TRBJ2-7; 7 bases fit TRBD1. The read terminates 4 residues before the CDR3 end, so the remaining end is supplied by the germline J gene. Germline V gene data show CDR1 as NSQYPW and CDR2 as LRSPGD (reference sequence). CDR3 length: 12 amino acids.

This clone was recorded a few times. Gene names and germline match the mouse. The CDR3 end is not reached by the read, which stops 4 residues before it; the germline J gene fills it in. This chain links TRBV13-2 with TRBJ2-1, with 13 bases identical to TRBD2. V was pared by 2 bases and J by 3 bases, with 2 bases of the junction left unmatched. Germline V lookup: CDR1 NNHNN, CDR2 SYGAGS (reference sequence). The CDR3 is 16 residues long. Partial CDR3 DNA: TGTGCCAGCGGTGAGAGGACTGGGGGGGCCTATGCT. Its protein is CASGERTGGAYA. The complete CDR3 reads CASGERTGGAYAEQFF.

This clone turned up a few times. Genes and germline come from the mouse. From the germline J gene comes the end of the CDR3, since the read stops 4 residues before it. This chain uses TRBV19 with TRBJ2-2, with 10 nucleotides matching TRBD2. J lost 0 bases, V lost 4 bases, and 0 bases had no gene match. The germline V gene has CDR1 FNHDT and CDR2 SITEND (reference sequence). CDR3 size: 15 residues. CDR3 DNA, as far as it was read: TGTGCCAGCAGTGACTGGGGGGCAAACACCGGG. This translates into CASSDWGANTG. The whole CDR3 protein is CASSDWGANTGQLYF.

In regard to this clone: Germline and genes: mouse. The observed sequence ends 4 residues before the CDR3 terminus, with the missing tail filled in from the germline J gene. The rearrangement links TRBV13-3 to TRBJ2-2, with D maybe TRBD1 (6 bases). There are 15 residues in the CDR3. CDR1 and CDR2 from the germline V gene are NNHDY and SYVADS. V lost 2 bases, J lost 2 bases, and 10 bases lay in between. The DNA read from the CDR3 is TGTGCCAGCAGTGAACCGCAGGGGAACACCGGG. This encodes CASSEPQGNTG. The complete CDR3 sequence is CASSEPQGNTGQLYF.

This clone turned up a few times. The genes are named according to mouse. The read gets to within 4 residues of the CDR3 end, and the germline J gene fills in the rest. The chain is built from TRBV14 and TRBJ2-3; perhaps TRBD1 as D (5 bases). V lost 1 base and J lost 1, with 10 bases in between. CDR3 length: 15 residues. Germline loops: CDR1 SGHDT, CDR2 FRDEAV. CDR3: CASSFEGNGAETLYF. The part of the CDR3 DNA that was read is TGTGCCAGCAGTTTCGAGGGGAATGGTGCAGAA.

Remarks on this clone: Gene names are the mouse ones. The read terminates 4 residues ahead of where the CDR3 ends, so the germline J gene completes it. V and J are TRBV29 and TRBJ2-5; maybe TRBD1 (5 bases). Germline CDR1 reads MSHET; CDR2 reads SYDVDS. The CDR3 has 12 residues. This CDR3 reads CASSFREDTQYF. The CDR3 bases that were read are TGTGCTAGCAGTTTCAGGGAAGAC.

This clone occurred a few times. Gene names are mouse gene names. The read terminates 4 residues before the CDR3 end, so the remaining end is supplied by the germline J gene. The chain links TRBV29 to TRBJ2-7, with TRBD1 matching 7 bases. V shed 5 bases, J shed 3 bases, and the junction held 4 bases outside the gene matches. The CDR3 is 13 residues long. Germline V gene data show CDR1 as MSHET and CDR2 as SYDVDS. The CDR3 bases that were read are TGTGCTAGCAGTCCGGGACAGTTCTAT. Translated, it gives CASSPGQFY. The full CDR3 reads CASSPGQFYEQYF.

On this clone itself: Gene names denote mouse genes. The sequenced fragment ends 4 residues before the CDR3 boundary, so the rest is inferred from the germline J gene. V usage is TRBV13-3 and J usage is TRBJ2-1; 10 bases line up with TRBD1. Looked up from germline, CDR1 is NNHDY and CDR2 is SYVADS. This CDR3 region has 13 residues. The part of the CDR3 DNA that was read is TGTGCCAGCAGTTGGACAGGGGGAGCT. Amino acid sequence: CASSWTGGA. The complete CDR3 sequence is CASSWTGGAEQFF.

A note on this clone: The listed genes are named as in mouse. CDR3 in amino acids: CASSPSGLGQDTQYF. The covered CDR3 bases are TGTGCTAGCAGCCCCTCGGGACTGGGTCAAGAC. This chain connects TRBV17 to TRBJ2-5, with 9 bases lining up with TRBD2. The read stops 4 residues short of the end of the CDR3; the missing end is completed from the germline J gene. Germline-derived CDR1 and CDR2 are MNHDT and YYDKIL. CDR3 length equals 15 residues. J lost 3 bases, V lost 6 bases, and 7 bases had no gene match.

Details on this clone: Mouse names are used for the genes. The read gets to within 4 residues of the CDR3 end, and the germline J gene fills in the rest. The V call is TRBV13-1, the J call TRBJ1-2, with a tentative D call TRBD1 (5 bases). The CDR3 runs 13 residues. In germline, CDR1 is NSHNY, CDR2 SYGAGN. The CDR3: CASSANRIPDYTF. Incomplete CDR3 DNA: TGTGCCAGCAGTGCTAACAGGATTCCC.

A word on this clone: Gene names and germline match the mouse. The CDR3 end lies 4 residues beyond the end of the read and is filled in from the germline J gene. The V gene is TRBV13-3, the J gene TRBJ2-7, with TRBD1 as a possible D gene (6 bases). This CDR3 has 11 amino acids. The germline gives CDR1 NNHDY, CDR2 SYVADS. V lost 7 bases, J lost 3 bases, and 8 bases lay in between. This chain's CDR3 is CASQTGYEQYF. The sequenced CDR3 bases are TGTGCCAGCCAGACAGGCTAT.

On this clone: Gene names denote mouse genes. With the read ending 4 residues before the CDR3 end, the germline J gene is used to fill in that end. The V gene is TRBV17, the J gene TRBJ2-2, with 7 nucleotides matching TRBD2. This CDR3 contains 15 residues. After removal of 3 bases from V and 2 bases from J, the junction contained 3 bases not matched to a gene. The germline V gene encodes CDR1 MNHDT and CDR2 YYDKIL. The CDR3 loop is CASSRGGRNTGQLYF. The sequenced CDR3 bases are TGTGCTAGCAGTAGGGGGGGGAGGAACACCGGG. The complete variable domain, with remaining parts taken from reference TRBV17 and TRBJ2-2, reads DTTVKQNPRYKLARVGKPVNLICSQTMNHDTMYWYQKKPNQAPKLLLFYYDKILNREADTFEKFQSSRPNNSFCSLYIGSAGLEYSAMYLCASSRGGRNTGQLYFGEGSKLTVL.

As concerns this clone: Each gene name is a mouse one. From the germline J gene comes the end of the CDR3, since the read stops 4 residues before it. The sample has other DNA sequences that encode this CDR3 too. V and J are TRBV1 and TRBJ2-7, with TRBD1 identical over 7 bases. The CDR3 loop spans 14 amino acids. The germline V gene encodes CDR1 NSQYPW and CDR2 LRSPGD (reference sequence). The CDR3 loop reads CTCSAGQGDYEQYF. The CDR3 DNA, read in part, is TGCACCTGCAGTGCAGGGCAGGGGGATTAT.

About this clone: These gene names are mouse names. The sequenced fragment ends 4 residues before the CDR3 boundary, so the rest is inferred from the germline J gene. The chain combines TRBV13-1 with TRBJ2-1; TRBD1 aligns across 7 bases. Germline-derived CDR1 and CDR2 are NSHNY and SYGAGN. Trimming cost V 3 bases and J 3 bases; bases outside gene matches: 3. The CDR3 has 14 residues. Incomplete CDR3 DNA: TGTGCCAGCAGTGGGGACAGTCCCTATGCT. Protein product: CASSGDSPYA. The complete CDR3 protein is CASSGDSPYAEQFF.

To note about this clone: These gene names are mouse names. The read terminates 4 residues before the CDR3 end, so the remaining end is supplied by the germline J gene. V is TRBV1 and J is TRBJ1-1; possible D gene TRBD1, 5 bases. CDR1 is NSQYPW, CDR2 LRSPGD, per germline (reference sequence). CDR3 length: 14 residues. V lost 6 bases, J lost 0 bases, and 11 bases lay in between. Here the CDR3 reads CTCRPGGANTEVFF. CDR3 DNA (partial): TGCACCTGCAGGCCGGGGGGGGCAAACACA.

To note about this clone: Each gene name is a mouse one. The sequence runs out 4 residues before the end of the CDR3; the remainder is reconstructed from the germline J gene. The rearrangement uses TRBV19 and TRBJ1-4, with 9 bases that match TRBD1. The germline V gene has CDR1 FNHDT and CDR2 SITEND (reference sequence). Trimming cost V 0 bases and J 1 base; bases outside gene matches: 7. The CDR3 is 18 amino acids. The CDR3 bases that were read are TGTGCCAGCAGTATAGAAACAGGGGGCAAGTCTTCCAACGAA. Translation: CASSIETGGKSSNE. The whole CDR3 sequence is CASSIETGGKSSNERLFF.

Many counts were recorded for this clone. Mouse germline and gene names are used. The read is 4 residues too short to cover the CDR3 end, so that end is filled in from the germline J gene. The sample contains more than one DNA sequence encoding this CDR3. V is TRBV13-3 and J is TRBJ2-3; the match to TRBD2 covers 12 bases. Germline V CDR1 and CDR2: NNHDY, SYVADS. The CDR3 loop spans 15 amino acids. V lost 6 bases, J lost 3 bases, and 5 bases stayed unmatched. The CDR3 is CASTGLGGSAETLYF. CDR3 bases read: TGTGCCAGCACAGGACTGGGGGGGAGCGCAGAA.

Comments on this clone: The gene names given are mouse names. The read stops 4 residues short of the end of the CDR3; the missing end is completed from the germline J gene. The J gene is TRBJ2-5, the V gene TRBV31; 8 nucleotides agree with TRBD1. Germline CDR1 GKSSPN, CDR2 SITVG. There are 14 residues in the CDR3. The sequenced CDR3 bases are TGTGCCTGGAGTCTCCAGGGGGCGGGAGAC. Its protein product is CAWSLQGAGD. The full CDR3 protein is CAWSLQGAGDTQYF.

Many counts were recorded for this clone. TCRdb's protein and the translated DNA diverge at residue 11; the protein reported here is the translation of the DNA. Gene names and germline match the mouse. The sequenced fragment ends 3 residues before the CDR3 boundary, so the rest is inferred from the germline J gene. The chain is built from TRBV13-3 and TRBJ1-6, with 8 bases identical to TRBD1. TRBJ1-6 is assigned to the ORF class and has an uncertain function. Germline-derived CDR1 and CDR2 are NNHDY and SYVADS. V lost 4 bases, J lost 9 bases, and 6 bases stayed unmatched. The CDR3 consists of 14 residues. CDR3 sequence: CASSQGAIISPLYF. Partial CDR3 DNA: TGTGCCAGCAGTCAGGGGGCTATAATTTCGCCC.

In its sample, this clone was seen many times. Gene and germline names: mouse. The sequenced CDR3 bases are TGTGCCAGCAGGCCCTCAGGGTAT. Translation gives CASRPSGY. The complete CDR3 reads CASRPSGYEQYF. V usage is TRBV13-3 and J usage is TRBJ2-7, with TRBD1 as a possible D gene (5 bases). The read finishes 4 residues shy of the CDR3 end, and the germline J gene is used to complete it. From germline, CDR1 is NNHDY and CDR2 SYVADS. This CDR3 region has 12 residues.

This clone was observed a few times. Here the gene names and germline are mouse. From the germline J gene comes the end of the CDR3, since the read stops 4 residues before it. V is TRBV1 and J is TRBJ2-2; TRBD1 might be the D (6 bases). The CDR3 length is 17 residues. From germline, CDR1 is NSQYPW and CDR2 LRSPGD (reference sequence). V was pared by 4 bases and J by 0 bases, with 15 bases between. The part of the CDR3 DNA that was read is TGCACCTGCAGTGGGAACCGGGACAATGCAAACACCGGG. It encodes CTCSGNRDNANTG. The full CDR3 sequence reads CTCSGNRDNANTGQLYF.

There are a few counts of this clone. Each gene name is a mouse one. With the read ending 4 residues before the CDR3 end, the germline J gene is used to fill in that end. The rearrangement links TRBV17 to TRBJ2-5, with 10 bases identical to TRBD2. CDR1 MNHDT and CDR2 YYDKIL come from the germline V gene. The CDR3 is 14 residues long. CDR3 protein: CASSRDWGRDTQYF. The sequenced CDR3 bases are TGTGCTAGCAGCCGGGACTGGGGTCGGGAC.

This clone was detected a few times. Gene names and germline refer to mouse. The DNA ends 4 residues before the CDR3 does, and the rest of the CDR3 is filled in from the germline J gene. The V call is TRBV13-3, the J call TRBJ1-4, with D perhaps TRBD1 (5 bases). Trimming shortened V by 4 bases and J by 4 bases, and 11 bases separated the two germline ends. The CDR3 is 14 amino acids. The germline V gene encodes CDR1 NNHDY and CDR2 SYVADS. CDR3 protein: CASSPGRNNERLFF. The CDR3 DNA, read in part, is TGTGCCAGCAGTCCAGGGAGGAACAACGAA.

As regards this clone: Gene names denote mouse genes. Read sequence stops 4 residues before the CDR3 end, and the germline J gene provides the missing end. The chain combines TRBV1 with TRBJ2-7; 9 positions agree with TRBD2. CDR1 NSQYPW and CDR2 LRSPGD come from the germline V gene (reference sequence). The CDR3 totals 15 residues. CDR3 protein: CTCSAAPGLGYEQYF. The part of the CDR3 DNA that was read is TGCACCTGCAGTGCAGCCCCGGGACTGGGTTAT.

In the case of this clone: The gene names here belong to mouse. The DNA ends 4 residues before the CDR3 does, and the rest of the CDR3 is filled in from the germline J gene. The chain is built from TRBV1 and TRBJ2-1; 10 nucleotides align to TRBD2. The CDR3 length is 14 residues. Trimming took 7 bases from V and 1 from J; bases not matched to a gene: 1. The V gene's germline CDR1 is NSQYPW and CDR2 LRSPGD (reference sequence). The CDR3 bases that were read are TGCACCTGCAACTGGGGGGGGAACTATGCT. Its protein is CTCNWGGNYA. The full CDR3 protein reads CTCNWGGNYAEQFF.

This clone was seen only a few times. The gene names here belong to mouse. The read comes to an end 4 residues before the CDR3 does, leaving the germline J gene to fill in the end. The chain couples TRBV13-3 to TRBJ2-7, with 11 bases that match TRBD1. The CDR3 runs 15 residues. Germline V gives CDR1 NNHDY, CDR2 SYVADS. J lost 3 bases, V lost 5 bases, and 7 bases had no gene match. The covered CDR3 bases are TGTGCCAGCAGGCCCACCGGGACAGGGGGCTAT. Amino acid sequence: CASRPTGTGGY. In full, the CDR3 reads CASRPTGTGGYEQYF.

Concerning this clone: Mouse gene names apply. The read is 4 residues too short to cover the CDR3 end, so that end is filled in from the germline J gene. The chain uses TRBV5 and TRBJ2-7, with 11 bases lining up with TRBD2. The V gene's germline CDR1 is LGHNA and CDR2 YNLKQL (reference sequence). The CDR3 is made up of 14 amino acids. This chain's CDR3 is CASSTRTGGYEQYF. The DNA read from the CDR3 is TGTGCCAGCAGCACGCGGACTGGGGGGTAT.

In the case of this clone: Germline and genes: mouse. The CDR3 is cut off 4 residues early in the read; its end comes from the germline J gene. The chain employs TRBV13-3 and TRBJ1-4; 11 bases agree with TRBD1. Trimming took 1 base from V and 5 from J; bases not matched to a gene: 4. This CDR3 region has 16 residues. Germline loops: CDR1 NNHDY, CDR2 SYVADS. The CDR3 DNA, read in part, is TGTGCCAGCAGTGATAGCCGGGACAGGGGGAACGAA. The encoded protein is CASSDSRDRGNE. The full CDR3 protein is CASSDSRDRGNERLFF.

Regarding this clone: Gene names denote mouse genes. CDR3 in amino acids: CTCSAVLGGRAGQLYF. The CDR3 DNA, read in part, is TGCACCTGCAGTGCAGTTCTGGGGGGGCGCGCCGGG. The gene calls are TRBV1 and TRBJ2-2, with 10 bases matching TRBD2. The DNA ends 4 residues before the CDR3 does, and the rest of the CDR3 is filled in from the germline J gene. After removal of 1 base from V and 6 bases from J, the junction contained 5 bases not matched to a gene. Looked up from germline, CDR1 is NSQYPW and CDR2 is LRSPGD (reference sequence). CDR3 length: 16 residues. Looking up the rest from reference TRBV1 and TRBJ2-2 gives the full variable domain: VTLLEQNPRWRLVPRGQAVNLRCILKNSQYPWMSWYQQDLQKQLQWLFTLRSPGDKEVKSLPGADYLATRVTDTELRLQVANMSQGRTLYCTCSAVLGGRAGQLYFGEGSKLTVL.

As to this clone: The listed genes are named as in mouse. The read comes to an end 4 residues before the CDR3 does, leaving the germline J gene to fill in the end. The chain couples TRBV13-3 to TRBJ2-4; the D is unclear. Trimming left V 4 bases short and J 0 bases short, with 6 bases between. Germline CDR1 is NNHDY and CDR2 is SYVADS. The CDR3 consists of 13 residues. The CDR3 loop is CASSLSSQNTLYF. Partial CDR3 DNA: TGTGCCAGCAGTCTATCTAGTCAAAAC.

Concerning this clone itself: Genes here carry mouse names. Read sequence stops 4 residues before the CDR3 end, and the germline J gene provides the missing end. This chain links TRBV5 with TRBJ2-5; TRBD2 aligns across 10 bases. This CDR3 spans 15 amino acids. CDR1 LGHNA and CDR2 YNLKQL come from the germline V gene (reference sequence). CDR3 sequence reads: CASSPRLGGKDTQYF. CDR3 DNA, as far as it was read: TGTGCCAGCAGCCCACGACTGGGGGGAAAAGAC.

There are a few counts of this clone. The gene symbols are mouse symbols. Sequencing ends 4 residues short of the CDR3 end; the germline J gene provides the rest. The chain links TRBV13-3 to TRBJ2-7; the D is unclear. CDR3 length: 13 amino acids. From germline, CDR1 is NNHDY and CDR2 SYVADS. The CDR3 sequence: CASSDAHRDEQYF. CDR3 DNA, as far as it was read: TGTGCCAGCAGTGATGCACACAGAGAT.